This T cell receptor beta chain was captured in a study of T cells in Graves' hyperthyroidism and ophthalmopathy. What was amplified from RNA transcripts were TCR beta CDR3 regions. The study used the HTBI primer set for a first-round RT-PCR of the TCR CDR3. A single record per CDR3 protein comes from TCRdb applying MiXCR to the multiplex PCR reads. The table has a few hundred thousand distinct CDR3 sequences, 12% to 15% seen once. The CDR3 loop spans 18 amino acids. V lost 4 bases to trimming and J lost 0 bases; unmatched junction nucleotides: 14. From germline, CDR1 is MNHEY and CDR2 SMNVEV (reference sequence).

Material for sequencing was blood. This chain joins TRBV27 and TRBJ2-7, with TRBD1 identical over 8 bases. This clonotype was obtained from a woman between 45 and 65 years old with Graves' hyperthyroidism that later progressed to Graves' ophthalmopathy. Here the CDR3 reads CASSSRGSGTGISYEQYF. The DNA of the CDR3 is TGTGCCAGCAGTTCAAGGGGCTCCGGGACAGGCATCTCCTACGAGCAGTACTTC.